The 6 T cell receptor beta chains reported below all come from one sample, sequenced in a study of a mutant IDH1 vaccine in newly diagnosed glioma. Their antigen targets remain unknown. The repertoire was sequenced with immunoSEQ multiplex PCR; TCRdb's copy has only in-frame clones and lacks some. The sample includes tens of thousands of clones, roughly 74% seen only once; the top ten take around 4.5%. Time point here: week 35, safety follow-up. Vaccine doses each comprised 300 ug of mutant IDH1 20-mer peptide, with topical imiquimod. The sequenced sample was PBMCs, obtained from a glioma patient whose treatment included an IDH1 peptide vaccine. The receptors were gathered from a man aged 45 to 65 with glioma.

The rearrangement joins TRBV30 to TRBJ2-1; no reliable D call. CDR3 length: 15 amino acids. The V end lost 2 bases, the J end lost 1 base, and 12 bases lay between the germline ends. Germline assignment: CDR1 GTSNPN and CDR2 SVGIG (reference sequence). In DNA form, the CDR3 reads TGTGCCTGGAGTAGCCAGCGACGGTCCTACAATGAGCAGTTCTTC. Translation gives CAWSSQRRSYNEQFF.

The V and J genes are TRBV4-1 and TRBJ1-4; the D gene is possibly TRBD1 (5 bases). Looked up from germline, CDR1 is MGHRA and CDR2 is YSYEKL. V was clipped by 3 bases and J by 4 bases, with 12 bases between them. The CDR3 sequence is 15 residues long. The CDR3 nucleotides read TGCGCCAGCAGCCACCCAGGGATCGATAATGAAAAACTGTTTTTT. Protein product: CASSHPGIDNEKLFF.

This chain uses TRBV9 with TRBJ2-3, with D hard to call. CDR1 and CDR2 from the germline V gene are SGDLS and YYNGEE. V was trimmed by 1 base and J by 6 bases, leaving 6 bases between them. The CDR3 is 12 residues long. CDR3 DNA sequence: TGTGCCAGCAGCGTAAATTGGGATACGCAGTATTTT. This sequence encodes CASSVNWDTQYF.

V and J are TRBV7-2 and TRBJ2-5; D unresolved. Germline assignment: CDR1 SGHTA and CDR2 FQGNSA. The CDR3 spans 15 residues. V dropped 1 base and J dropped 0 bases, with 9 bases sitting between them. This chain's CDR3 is CASSLVLGHQETQYF. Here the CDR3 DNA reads TGTGCCAGCAGCTTAGTACTTGGACACCAAGAGACCCAGTACTTC.

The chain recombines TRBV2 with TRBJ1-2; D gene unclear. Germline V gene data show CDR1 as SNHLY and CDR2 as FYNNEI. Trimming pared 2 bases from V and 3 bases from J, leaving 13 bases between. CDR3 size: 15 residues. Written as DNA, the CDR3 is TGTGCCAGCAGTGAAACGGCGTACCTCGACTATGGCTACACCTTC. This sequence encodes CASSETAYLDYGYTF.

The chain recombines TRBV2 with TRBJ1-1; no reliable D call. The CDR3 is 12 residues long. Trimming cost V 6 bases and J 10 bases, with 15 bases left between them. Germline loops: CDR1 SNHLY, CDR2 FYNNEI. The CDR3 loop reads CASRTASWGAFF. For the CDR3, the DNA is TGTGCCAGCAGGACGGCGTCGTGGGGAGCTTTCTTT.